The 8 T cell receptor beta chains given below trace back to one sample, sequenced in a study of blood T cell repertoires in COVID-19. Profiling relied on immunoSEQ multiplex PCR, and the TCRdb table lists in-frame clones only, not all of them. The sample consists of just under 60,000 clones, around 84% of them appearing once. Sequencing was performed on peripheral blood. The source is a human donor with active COVID-19. The donor label of this sample is uncertain.

This clone has a handful of counts. The CDR3, as DNA: TGTGCCAGCAGCCAAGGGCTATTGGGAGTCCCCGGCGGAAATTCACCCCTCCACTTT. Translating it yields CASSQGLLGVPGGNSPLHF. The V gene is TRBV3-1 (or the pseudogene TRBV3-2), the J gene TRBJ1-6; no reliable D call. CDR3 length equals 19 residues. In germline, CDR1 is LGHDT, CDR2 YNNKEL (reference sequence). Between the trimmed V and J ends, which lost 1 base and 7 bases, there was a span of 23 bases.

The chain has TRBV2 and TRBJ1-1; the D is unclear. The CDR3 is 13 amino acids. CDR1 and CDR2 (germline): SNHLY, FYNNEI. With 8 bases removed from V and 0 bases from J, the gap between germline ends came to 10 bases. CDR3 residues: CASAIAVNTEAFF. CDR3 DNA: TGTGCCAGCGCAATCGCGGTGAACACTGAAGCTTTCTTT.

The rearrangement joins TRBV6-6 to TRBJ2-7; 7 bases map to TRBD2. The CDR3 runs to 12 residues. CDR1 is MNHNY and CDR2 is SVGAGI in the germline V gene (reference sequence). V was clipped by 6 bases and J by 3 bases; unmatched bases: 2. The DNA for the CDR3 is TGTGCCAGCAGCGGGGGGATCTACGAGCAGTACTTC. Translating gives CASSGGIYEQYF.

The J gene is TRBJ1-5, the V gene TRBV7-9; 7 nucleotides agree with TRBD1. In germline, CDR1 is SEHNR, CDR2 FQNEAQ (reference sequence). This CDR3 has 15 residues. V dropped 1 base and J dropped 1; count of bases not matched to a gene: 1. CDR3: CASSLGDSSNQPQHF. Written as DNA, the CDR3 is TGTGCCAGCAGCTTAGGGGACAGCAGCAATCAGCCCCAGCATTTT.

The chain recombines TRBV5-1 with TRBJ2-2, with a possible D match to TRBD2 (6 bases). V was clipped by 2 bases and J by 5 bases, with 13 bases between them. Per germline, CDR1 SGHRS and CDR2 YFSETQ. CDR3 length: 15 residues. The CDR3 coding sequence is TGCGCCAGCAGCTTCGACAGTGGGGGGACCGGGGAGCTGTTTTTT. Translating it yields CASSFDSGGTGELFF.

The V and J genes are TRBV27 and TRBJ2-7; 7 nucleotides agree with TRBD2. Germline assignment: CDR1 MNHEY and CDR2 SMNVEV (reference sequence). This CDR3 is built from 16 residues. The trim removed 6 bases at V and 0 bases at J, leaving 11 bases unmatched. The CDR3 nucleotides are TGTGCCAGCAGCTCACCCCTAGCGGAGGGCTCCTACGAGCAGTACTTC. The encoded protein is CASSSPLAEGSYEQYF.

The rearrangement uses TRBV5-1 and TRBJ2-3; TRBD1 is a possible D gene (6 bases). The V end lost 2 bases, the J end lost 4 bases, and 11 bases lay between the germline ends. The length of the CDR3 is 14 residues. Germline V lookup: CDR1 SGHRS, CDR2 YFSETQ. CDR3 DNA: TGCGCCAGCAGCTTCTCTGGGGGCCCAGATACGCAGTATTTT. Translated, it gives CASSFSGGPDTQYF.

The CDR3 DNA is TGTGCCAGCAGGTCGGGATCTACCGGGGAGCTGTTTTTT. This gives the protein CASRSGSTGELFF. This chain links TRBV7-2 with TRBJ2-2; the D gene is possibly TRBD2 (5 bases). There are 13 residues in the CDR3. The V and J ends lost 6 bases and 5 bases respectively, with 10 bases between them. The germline V gene has CDR1 SGHTA and CDR2 FQGNSA.